These 19 T cell receptor beta chains came from one sample sequenced in a study of OX40 agonist ivuxolimab in advanced cancers. TCRdb keeps only in-frame clones here, not all; method: immunoSEQ multiplex PCR. Among about 58,000 clones listed, approximately 88% were seen once. The sequences come from CD4+ or CD8+ T cells sorted from blood, collected in a trial of the OX40 agonist ivuxolimab. These TCRs come from an adult with an advanced solid tumor such as melanoma, head and neck, liver or kidney cancer.

The chain joins TRBV27 to TRBJ1-4, with D unclear. This CDR3 is built from 14 residues. Germline CDR1 MNHEY, CDR2 SMNVEV (reference sequence). The V end was cut by 7 bases, the J end by 4 bases, with 13 bases between. The CDR3 sequence is CASKGGAINEKLFF. CDR3 in DNA: TGTGCCAGCAAAGGAGGAGCGATTAATGAAAAACTGTTTTTT.

The chain has TRBV25-1 and TRBJ2-7; weak D call: TRBD1 (7 bases). CDR1 is MGHDK and CDR2 is SYGVNS in the germline V gene. The CDR3 extends over 15 amino acids. V gave up 3 bases and J gave up 2 bases, with 14 bases separating them. The CDR3 nucleotides read TGTGCCAGCAGTGACGACAGGGCGGGGACCTACGAGCAGTACTTC. It specifies CASSDDRAGTYEQYF.

The chain's CDR3 is CASSPRQGGLPSQYF. In DNA form, the CDR3 reads TGTGCCAGCAGCCCGCGGCAGGGGGGACTACCATCGCAGTATTTT. The chain employs TRBV7-6 and TRBJ2-3, with D perhaps assigned TRBD1 or TRBD2 (7 bases each). Per germline, CDR1 SGHVS and CDR2 FNYEAQ. The germline V and J ends were trimmed by 5 bases and 10 bases, with 22 bases remaining between them. This CDR3 comprises 15 residues.

This chain uses TRBV5-1 with TRBJ2-3, with TRBD2 as a possible D gene (5 bases). Per germline, CDR1 SGHRS and CDR2 YFSETQ. Trimming took off 2 bases at V and 6 bases at J, with 13 bases between the two ends. The CDR3 is made up of 14 amino acids. CDR3 in amino acids: CASSLAQEADTQYF. The CDR3 DNA is TGCGCCAGCAGCTTAGCGCAGGAGGCGGATACGCAGTATTTT.

The chain is built from TRBV5-4 and TRBJ2-3, with 8 nucleotides matching TRBD2. V trimming: 2 bases; J trimming: 2 bases; junction bases outside the gene matches: 4. This CDR3 is 15 amino acids long. CDR1 and CDR2 (germline): SGHNT, YYREEE (reference sequence). The CDR3 sequence is CASSFGGVDTDTQYF. CDR3 DNA sequence: TGTGCCAGCAGCTTCGGGGGGGTGGACACAGATACGCAGTATTTT.

The chain joins TRBV30 to TRBJ2-1; D assignment may be TRBD1 or TRBD2 (5 bases each). The V end was cut by 0 bases, the J end by 4 bases, with 13 bases between. Germline V gene sequence: CDR1 GTSNPN, CDR2 SVGIG (reference sequence). The length of the CDR3 is 15 residues. The CDR3 sequence is CAWSVLMGEYNEQFF. DNA of the CDR3: TGTGCCTGGAGTGTACTGATGGGGGAATACAATGAGCAGTTCTTC.

The V gene is TRBV10-3, the J gene TRBJ2-3, with TRBD2 identical over 9 bases. Germline CDR1 and CDR2: ENHRY and SYGVKD. This CDR3 spans 14 amino acids. J lost 3 bases, V lost 8 bases, and 6 bases had no gene match. The chain's CDR3 is CAIQSLAGTDTQYF. CDR3 bases: TGTGCCATCCAGAGCCTAGCGGGAACAGATACGCAGTATTTT.

The V and J genes are TRBV6-1 and TRBJ2-4, with 14 bases matching TRBD2. J lost 0 bases, V lost 1 base, and 11 bases had no gene match. The CDR3 runs to 21 residues. Germline values: CDR1 MNHNS, CDR2 SASEGT. DNA for the CDR3: TGTGCCAGCAGTGAAGGTCGTTGGGGACTAGCGGGAGTCCCAGCCAAAAACATTCAGTACTTC. Protein product: CASSEGRWGLAGVPAKNIQYF.

The CDR3 coding sequence is TGTGCCAGCAGCCCCGAATCGACTAGCGGCTACGAGCAGTACTTC. Translation: CASSPESTSGYEQYF. The rearrangement links TRBV28 to TRBJ2-7; 9 nucleotides line up with TRBD2. Trimming cost V 6 bases and J 3 bases; bases outside gene matches: 9. CDR1 is MDHEN and CDR2 is SYDVKM in the germline V gene. CDR3 size: 15 residues.

The J gene is TRBJ1-6, the V gene TRBV4-3; TRBD1 agrees at 7 bases. Germline CDR1 and CDR2: LGHNA and YSLEER. CDR3 length equals 14 residues. The V gene end was trimmed by 4 bases and the J gene end by 7 bases; junction bases not matched to a gene: 4. The CDR3 sequence: CASSRVQGNSPLHF. The DNA of the CDR3 is TGCGCCAGCAGCCGAGTACAGGGGAATTCACCCCTCCACTTT.

The J gene is TRBJ1-1, the V gene TRBV30; possible D gene TRBD1, 5 bases. The CDR3 sequence is 14 residues long. V lost 4 bases to trimming and J lost 1 base, with 13 bases between them. Germline V gene sequence: CDR1 GTSNPN, CDR2 SVGIG (reference sequence). Here the CDR3 DNA reads TGTGCCTGGACACGGGCGGGACCGAACACTGAAGCTTTCTTT. Amino acids: CAWTRAGPNTEAFF. Filled out from reference TRBV30 and TRBJ1-1, the complete variable domain reads SQTIHQWPATLVQPVGSPLSLECTVEGTSNPNLYWYRQAAGRGLQLLFYSVGIGQISSEVPQNLSASRPQDRQFILSSKKLLLSDSGFYLCAWTRAGPNTEAFFGQGTRLTVV.

This clone was observed a single time. The rearrangement joins TRBV7-9 to TRBJ1-1, with unresolved D. The V and J ends lost 8 bases and 0 bases respectively, with 13 bases between them. The CDR3 totals 14 residues. Per germline, CDR1 SEHNR and CDR2 FQNEAQ (reference sequence). The chain's CDR3 is CASLLGAMNTEAFF. The CDR3 nucleotides read TGTGCCAGCCTCCTTGGCGCTATGAACACTGAAGCTTTCTTT.

This rearrangement joins TRBV5-6 to TRBJ2-1; TRBD1 is a possible D gene (5 bases). Between the trimmed V and J ends, which lost 0 bases and 3 bases, there was a span of 10 bases. CDR1 SGHDT and CDR2 YYEEEE come from the germline V gene. The CDR3 has 15 residues. CDR3 in DNA: TGTGCCAGCAGCTTGGGACAGTCTATCTACAATGAGCAGTTCTTC. Protein sequence: CASSLGQSIYNEQFF.

This sequence joins TRBV6-6 and TRBJ1-2; tentatively, D is TRBD1 (5 bases). Germline V gives CDR1 MNHNY, CDR2 SVGAGI (reference sequence). Trimming removed 7 bases from V and 3 bases from J, with 15 bases in between. The CDR3 contains 14 residues. CDR3 DNA: TGTGCCAGCAAAAGAGGGGTCGGGGACTATGGCTACACCTTC. This codes for CASKRGVGDYGYTF.

The chain couples TRBV18 to TRBJ2-7, with TRBD1 identical over 7 bases. The germline gives CDR1 KGHSH, CDR2 LQKENI. V gave up 3 bases and J gave up 2 bases; unmatched junction bases: 4. CDR3 length equals 14 residues. The CDR3 loop is CASSPLDRPYEQYF. For the CDR3, the DNA is TGTGCCAGCTCACCCTTGGACAGGCCCTACGAGCAGTACTTC.

The V call is TRBV27, the J call TRBJ2-7, with 8 bases lining up with TRBD1. CDR1 and CDR2 (germline): MNHEY, SMNVEV (reference sequence). V trimming: 6 bases; J trimming: 1 base; junction bases outside the gene matches: 5. The CDR3 spans 14 residues. The CDR3 sequence: CASSLGQGSYEQYF. The CDR3 DNA follows: TGTGCCAGCAGCCTAGGACAGGGATCCTACGAGCAGTACTTC.

This sequence joins TRBV2 and TRBJ2-7, with 7 bases matching TRBD2. Germline CDR1 is SNHLY and CDR2 is FYNNEI. CDR3 length: 14 residues. Trimming removed 3 bases from V and 8 bases from J; junction bases left unmatched: 10. The CDR3 DNA reads as TGTGCCAGCAGTGACAAAAGGGGAGGGTGGCAGCAGTACTTC. Its translation is CASSDKRGGWQQYF.

This clone was observed a single time. The CDR3 DNA reads TGTGCCAGCAGCCAAGATGTAGGAGAGACCCAGTACTTC. This codes for CASSQDVGETQYF. The chain uses TRBV14 and TRBJ2-5; D is unclear. V lost 0 bases, J lost 4 bases, and 6 bases lay in between. CDR1 and CDR2 from the germline V gene are SGHDN and FVKESK. The CDR3 covers 13 residues. The whole variable domain, remainder taken from reference TRBV14 and TRBJ2-5, is EAGVTQFPSHSVIEKGQTVTLRCDPISGHDNLYWYRRVMGKEIKFLLHFVKESKQDESGMPNNRFLAERTGGTYSTLKVQPAELEDSGVYFCASSQDVGETQYFGPGTRLLVL.

The V and J genes are TRBV18 and TRBJ2-5, with D maybe TRBD1 (5 bases). Germline V gives CDR1 KGHSH, CDR2 LQKENI. The V gene lost 0 bases and the J gene lost 5 bases, with 16 bases spanning the gap. The length of the CDR3 is 16 residues. Written as DNA, the CDR3 is TGTGCCAGCTCACCACCGTCAGGGCTCCGACGGGAGACCCAGTACTTC. It encodes CASSPPSGLRRETQYF.